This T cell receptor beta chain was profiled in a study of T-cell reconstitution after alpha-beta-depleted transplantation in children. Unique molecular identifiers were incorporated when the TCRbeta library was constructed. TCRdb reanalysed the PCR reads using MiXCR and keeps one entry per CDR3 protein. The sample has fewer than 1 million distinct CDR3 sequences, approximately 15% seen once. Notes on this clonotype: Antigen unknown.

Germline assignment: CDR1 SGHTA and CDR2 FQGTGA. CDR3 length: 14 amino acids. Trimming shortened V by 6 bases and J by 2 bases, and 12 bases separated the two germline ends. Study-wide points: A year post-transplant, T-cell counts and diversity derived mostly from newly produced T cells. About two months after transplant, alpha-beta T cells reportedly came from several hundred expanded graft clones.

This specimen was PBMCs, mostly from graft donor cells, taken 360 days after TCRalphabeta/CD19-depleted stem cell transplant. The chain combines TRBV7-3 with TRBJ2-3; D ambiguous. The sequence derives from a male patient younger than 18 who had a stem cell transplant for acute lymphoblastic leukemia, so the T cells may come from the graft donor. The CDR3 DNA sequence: TGTGCCAGCAGTCCTGCAACCCTCACAGATACGCAGTATTTT. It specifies CASSPATLTDTQYF.